The T cell receptor beta chain under discussion was sequenced for a study of identifying expanded T cells in peripheral blood (dated by TCRdb to about 2019). In terms of the full investigation: Four technical replicates, made by sequencing separate aliquots from the same pool of genomic DNA, were compared pairwise. What the research found in general, with its limitations: In all healthy donors, the variance in clone template counts between samples taken approximately 15 days apart rose significantly as total template count increased. The authors expected biological variance in healthy repertoires might increase further over much longer intervals such as months to years. The binomial model flagged about 1.3 differentially abundant clones between technical replicates, compared with approximately 16 over approximately 2 weeks and 19 over about four weeks. The beta-binomial model significantly reduced the number of clones called differentially abundant and the false-positive rate across all healthy-donor time intervals.

Note on this clone: Its antigen is currently not known. It has no much larger one-base neighbor in the sample; base qualities were not kept.

No immune events such as infections were documented for the healthy donors during the collection period. To calibrate time-dependent variance in a beta-binomial model of T-cell clone differential abundance, blood repertoires from healthy donors were used as a training cohort. The training cohort included some ten healthy donors, of whom 3 were female and 7 were male. The donors were between about 29 and 64 years old, with an average age of roughly 43 years. Whole blood, obtained from a commercial supplier, was collected from each healthy donor at three time points spaced approximately two weeks apart. For immunosequencing, genomic DNA was extracted from whole blood that had not been sorted. From a lookup of the germline V gene (reference sequence), CDR1 and CDR2 are LNHNV and YYDKDF. V loses 2 bases, J loses 3 bases, and the germline ends lie 16 bases apart. The CDR3, from cysteine to phenylalanine, totals 16 residues. CDR3 DNA is the only sequence kept; it has 48 bases, read in frame from the first base.

The immunoSEQ Assay, which relies on bias-controlled multiplex PCR amplification of genomic DNA, was used to profile TCRbeta CDR3 regions. For the original study's pipeline: The absolute abundance of each unique TCRbeta CDR3 region was quantified after sequences were collapsed and filtered. Differential abundance was tested with a binomial (Fisher-equivalent) model and with a beta-binomial model adding time-dependent variance fitted from healthy donors. Clones with fewer than 5 combined templates were excluded, and clones with Benjamini-Hochberg FDR below 0.01 were called differentially abundant. The form v = (b*log(k)+a)^2 was used to model beta-binomial variance as a function of total template count across the two samples. Imported from immuneACCESS, the table was reduced by TCRdb to in-frame sequences with V and J called. These copies leave out some clones; in studies compared against another copy, an unresolved V gene accounts for under half, and the cause of the remainder is not known. V and J calls and clone size are given by that table; D and trimming were obtained from the DNA. Here the sample has roughly 90,000 clones; more than 75% occur a single time. In total, the top ten clones hold approximately 4.5% of the sample.

The receptor chain draws on TRBV15 and TRBJ1-1; the D gene is not confidently resolved. This TCR was sampled from a person aged 18-69 years in good health. The sample taken for sequencing was blood. The DNA sequence is as follows: TGTGCCACCAGCAGATGGGGATCCGTAAAGTACACTGAAGCTTTCTTT. Its protein is CATSRWGSVKYTEAFF.